This T cell receptor beta chain was sequenced for a study of T cell repertoires in cytomegalovirus infection. In the study overall: Recently identified HLA-C-restricted CMV epitopes and well-studied HLA-B-restricted CMV epitopes were used by the study.

TCRdb re-derived calls from the reads in MiXCR, one entry per CDR3 protein. The sample shows 640,000 or so distinct CDR3 sequences, around a third of them seen only once. Concerning this clonotype: Its specificity is unknown.

Study results and caveats: Predominance within the ex vivo response was attributable to HLA-C-restricted CMV-specific TCR beta clonotypes.

Germline-derived CDR1 and CDR2 are SGHVS and FNYEAQ. Unmatched junction bases numbered 8, after V lost 6 bases and J lost 3 bases. The CDR3 consists of 15 residues. The source is a human donor in good health (CMV status not recorded). Some clones in this sample may be carry-over from other donors' samples. The J gene is TRBJ2-7, the V gene TRBV7-6, with 10 bases lining up with TRBD1. The specimen was cultured PBMCs, collected from culture after CMV antigen stimulation. This CDR3 is CASSLGDRGVYEQYF. The CDR3, as DNA: TGTGCCAGCAGTCTTGGGGACAGGGGCGTCTACGAGCAGTACTTC. Using reference TRBV7-6 and TRBJ2-7 for the parts outside the CDR3, the full variable domain is GAGVSQSPRYKVTKRGQDVALRCDPISGHVSLYWYRQALGQGPEFLTYFNYEAQQDKSGLPNDRFSAERPEGSISTLTIQRTEQRDSAMYRCASSLGDRGVYEQYFGPGTRLTVT.